This is a list of T cell receptor beta chains from one sample in a study of T cell changes during pregnancy in multiple sclerosis. The method was immunoSEQ multiplex PCR; TCRdb's version includes in-frame clones alone and lacks a portion of them. The top ten clones hold 3.5% of a sample with roughly 87,000 clones, 91% of them seen once. The starting material was PBMCs, obtained in the first trimester of pregnancy. The receptors shown here come from a female donor in good health, serving as a control in a pregnancy study. Some clones in this sample may be carry-over from other donors' samples. The CDR3 runs from the conserved cysteine through the conserved F or W. D genes are given only for firm matches. Size values are once, few and many counts, or a class for expanded clones, and some rows have none.

j_gene: TRBJ2-5; v_gene: TRBV5-1; d_gene: .; abundance: .; CDR3nt: TGCGCCAGCAGCTTGGAGGTGGGAGGTCAAGAGACCCAGTACTTC; CDR3aa: CASSLEVGGQETQYF
j_gene: TRBJ2-5; v_gene: TRBV6-1; d_gene: .; abundance: .; CDR3nt: TGTGCCAGCAGGGACAGCCGATGGACCCAGTACTTC; CDR3aa: CASRDSRWTQYF
j_gene: TRBJ1-6; v_gene: TRBV28; d_gene: .; abundance: .; CDR3nt: TGTGCCAGCACGAGGGTTAATTCACCCCTCCACTTT; CDR3aa: CASTRVNSPLHF
j_gene: TRBJ2-2; v_gene: TRBV10-3; d_gene: TRBD2; abundance: .; CDR3nt: TGTGCCAGCGGGCCCCAGCGGGGGGGCACCGGGGAGCTGTTTTTT; CDR3aa: CASGPQRGGTGELFF
j_gene: TRBJ2-5; v_gene: TRBV19; d_gene: .; abundance: .; CDR3nt: TGTGCCAGTAGTATCGCGTTGGGGCCAGAGACCCAGTACTTC; CDR3aa: CASSIALGPETQYF
j_gene: TRBJ2-5; v_gene: TRBV4-2; d_gene: TRBD1; abundance: .; CDR3nt: TGTGCCAGCAGCCAATCATCAGCAGGGGGCGAAGAGACCCAGTACTTC; CDR3aa: CASSQSSAGGEETQYF
j_gene: TRBJ2-2; v_gene: TRBV11-2; d_gene: TRBD2; abundance: .; CDR3nt: TGTGCCAGCAGTAGCCTTATGTCCCTAGCGGGAGCCGGGGAGCTGTTTTTT; CDR3aa: CASSSLMSLAGAGELFF
j_gene: TRBJ2-3; v_gene: TRBV9; d_gene: TRBD2; abundance: .; CDR3nt: TGTGCCAGCAATCAGGGACTAGCGGGCACAGATACGCAGTATTTT; CDR3aa: CASNQGLAGTDTQYF
j_gene: TRBJ2-1; v_gene: TRBV6-4; d_gene: TRBD2; abundance: .; CDR3nt: TGTGCCAGCAGTGAATCGGGTCTAGCGGGATACAATGAGCAGTTCTTC; CDR3aa: CASSESGLAGYNEQFF
j_gene: TRBJ2-2; v_gene: TRBV5-8; d_gene: TRBD1; abundance: .; CDR3nt: TGTGCCAGCAGCTCGCGACAGGGGGCGAGCACCGGGGAGCTGTTTTTT; CDR3aa: CASSSRQGASTGELFF
j_gene: TRBJ2-1; v_gene: TRBV5-8; d_gene: .; abundance: .; CDR3nt: TGTGCCAGCAGCTTGGCGGGAGATGAGTTCTTC; CDR3aa: CASSLAGDEFF
j_gene: TRBJ2-1; v_gene: TRBV15; d_gene: .; abundance: .; CDR3nt: TGTGCCACCTCCAGGGTCGTGGTAAATGAGCAGTTCTTC; CDR3aa: CATSRVVVNEQFF
j_gene: TRBJ2-1; v_gene: TRBV6-1; d_gene: .; abundance: .; CDR3nt: TGTGCCAGCAATAGTAGGGGTCCTACCTACAATGAGCAGTTCTTC; CDR3aa: CASNSRGPTYNEQFF
j_gene: TRBJ2-3; v_gene: TRBV5-5; d_gene: TRBD2; abundance: once; CDR3nt: TGTGCCAGCAGCTTGGCTAGCGGGAGGTTAGGGAGCACAGATACGCAGTATTTT; CDR3aa: CASSLASGRLGSTDTQYF
j_gene: TRBJ2-5; v_gene: TRBV5-8; d_gene: TRBD2; abundance: .; CDR3nt: TGTGCCAGCAGCTTGGGGTTGTCTAGCGGGAGTAGGGAGACCCAGTACTTC; CDR3aa: CASSLGLSSGSRETQYF
j_gene: TRBJ2-1; v_gene: TRBV25-1; d_gene: .; abundance: .; CDR3nt: TGTGCCAGCAGTAACTCCGTCCCGAGCTCCTACAATGAGCAGTTCTTC; CDR3aa: CASSNSVPSSYNEQFF
j_gene: TRBJ1-6; v_gene: TRBV6-6; d_gene: TRBD1; abundance: .; CDR3nt: TGTGCCAGCAAACTTCCACCGGGACAGGCTAATTCACCCCTCCACTTT; CDR3aa: CASKLPPGQANSPLHF
j_gene: TRBJ1-3; v_gene: TRBV28; d_gene: .; abundance: once; CDR3nt: TGTGCCAGCAGCTTCTTAAACACCATATATTTT; CDR3aa: CASSFLNTIYF
j_gene: TRBJ1-2; v_gene: TRBV12-2; d_gene: .; abundance: many; CDR3nt: TGTGCAAGTCGCTTGATTATGGGGACAGGGTCGGGCTACACCTTC; CDR3aa: CASRLIMGTGSGYTF
j_gene: TRBJ1-2; v_gene: TRBV6-1; d_gene: TRBD1; abundance: .; CDR3nt: TGTGCCAGCAGAAAGGGACAGGGCGGTGGCTACACCTTC; CDR3aa: CASRKGQGGGYTF
j_gene: TRBJ2-7; v_gene: TRBV4-1; d_gene: .; abundance: .; CDR3nt: TGCGCCAGCAGCCCCTACCGCGGAATTCTATACGAGCAGTACTTC; CDR3aa: CASSPYRGILYEQYF
j_gene: TRBJ1-1; v_gene: TRBV11-1; d_gene: .; abundance: .; CDR3nt: TGTGCCAGCAGCTTAGGCATGGGGCAGAACACTGAAGCTTTCTTT; CDR3aa: CASSLGMGQNTEAFF
j_gene: TRBJ2-3; v_gene: TRBV7-3; d_gene: .; abundance: .; CDR3nt: TGTGCCAGCAGCTTAGGAATAGCGGATACGCAGTATTTT; CDR3aa: CASSLGIADTQYF
j_gene: TRBJ1-1; v_gene: TRBV4-2; d_gene: .; abundance: .; CDR3nt: TGTGCCAGCAGCCCTAGGGGTGGTAGCACTGAAGCTTTCTTT; CDR3aa: CASSPRGGSTEAFF
j_gene: TRBJ2-7; v_gene: TRBV6-5; d_gene: TRBD2; abundance: .; CDR3nt: TGTGCCAGCACTCCCCTCCTGGGGGGGGACGAGCAGTACTTC; CDR3aa: CASTPLLGGDEQYF
j_gene: TRBJ1-4; v_gene: TRBV12-2; d_gene: .; abundance: .; CDR3nt: TGTGCAAGTCGCTTAGAGGAGGAAAAACTGTTTTTT; CDR3aa: CASRLEEEKLFF
j_gene: TRBJ1-5; v_gene: TRBV2; d_gene: .; abundance: .; CDR3nt: TGTGCCAGCAGTGGGTTCCGGGACATATACTATCAGCCCCAGCATTTT; CDR3aa: CASSGFRDIYYQPQHF
j_gene: TRBJ1-1; v_gene: TRBV11-2; d_gene: .; abundance: .; CDR3nt: TGTGCCAGCAGCTCCCCCGGCAGGGCGAACACTGAAGTTTTCTTT; CDR3aa: CASSSPGRANTEVFF
j_gene: TRBJ1-1; v_gene: TRBV7-3; d_gene: .; abundance: .; CDR3nt: TGTGCCAGCAGCTTAGATAACGGGTTTGGCACTGAAGCTTTCTTT; CDR3aa: CASSLDNGFGTEAFF
j_gene: TRBJ2-5; v_gene: TRBV2; d_gene: TRBD1; abundance: .; CDR3nt: TGTGCCAGCAGTGAAGAATTCGGGACAGGGGCTGAGACCCAGTACTTC; CDR3aa: CASSEEFGTGAETQYF
j_gene: TRBJ2-3; v_gene: TRBV5-1; d_gene: TRBD1; abundance: .; CDR3nt: TGCGCCAGCAGCCTGGGACAGATCCGTCCCGATACGCAGTATTTT; CDR3aa: CASSLGQIRPDTQYF
j_gene: TRBJ1-5; v_gene: TRBV10-2; d_gene: .; abundance: once; CDR3nt: TGCGCCAGCAGCCTTTTAGCGGATAGCAATCAGCCCCAGCATTTT; CDR3aa: CASSLLADSNQPQHF
j_gene: TRBJ2-7; v_gene: TRBV7-9; d_gene: TRBD2; abundance: .; CDR3nt: TGTGCCAGCAGCAGCCCTAGCGGGAGCTCGAGTGAGCAGTACTTC; CDR3aa: CASSSPSGSSSEQYF
j_gene: TRBJ1-2; v_gene: TRBV4-1; d_gene: .; abundance: .; CDR3nt: TGCGCCAGCAGCCAAGAGTCACCAGGTAACTATGGCTACACCTTC; CDR3aa: CASSQESPGNYGYTF
j_gene: TRBJ2-3; v_gene: TRBV25-1; d_gene: .; abundance: .; CDR3nt: TGTCCTTTCCGGCGGCGCACAGATACGCAGTATTTT; CDR3aa: CPFRRRTDTQYF
j_gene: TRBJ1-1; v_gene: TRBV28; d_gene: .; abundance: .; CDR3nt: TGTGCCAGCAGTTCATGGACGGGAAACACTGAAGCTTTCTTT; CDR3aa: CASSSWTGNTEAFF
j_gene: TRBJ2-7; v_gene: TRBV6-5; d_gene: .; abundance: .; CDR3nt: TGTGCCAGCAGTTCCTTGGGGGCCCACGAGCAGTACTTC; CDR3aa: CASSSLGAHEQYF
j_gene: TRBJ2-3; v_gene: TRBV5-6; d_gene: .; abundance: .; CDR3nt: TGTGCCAGCAGCTTGCCGGGGTCTAGCACAGATACGCAGTATTTT; CDR3aa: CASSLPGSSTDTQYF
j_gene: TRBJ1-5; v_gene: TRBV5-1; d_gene: TRBD1; abundance: .; CDR3nt: TGCGCCAGCAGACTACGGGACAGGAGTCATCAGCCCCAGCATTTT; CDR3aa: CASRLRDRSHQPQHF
j_gene: TRBJ2-1; v_gene: TRBV7-9; d_gene: TRBD2; abundance: .; CDR3nt: TGTGCCAGCAGCAAGGGACTAGCGCAATACAATGAGCAGTTCTTC; CDR3aa: CASSKGLAQYNEQFF
j_gene: TRBJ2-5; v_gene: TRBV11-1; d_gene: .; abundance: .; CDR3nt: TGTGCCAGCAGCTTTACTACCGTGGAGACCCAGTACTTC; CDR3aa: CASSFTTVETQYF
j_gene: TRBJ1-1; v_gene: TRBV5-1; d_gene: .; abundance: once; CDR3nt: TGCGCCAGCAGCTTGGCCGACCGGGGTTGGGTGAACACTGAAGCTTTCTTT; CDR3aa: CASSLADRGWVNTEAFF
j_gene: TRBJ2-7; v_gene: TRBV10-3; d_gene: .; abundance: .; CDR3nt: TGTGCCATCAGTGAGTCGGGCAACTACGAGCAGTACTTC; CDR3aa: CAISESGNYEQYF
j_gene: TRBJ2-7; v_gene: TRBV4-1; d_gene: TRBD2; abundance: .; CDR3nt: TGCGCCAGCAGCCAAGTCGGACGAGGGCGGGGGTTTAACGAGCAGTACTTC; CDR3aa: CASSQVGRGRGFNEQYF
j_gene: TRBJ2-4; v_gene: TRBV27; d_gene: .; abundance: .; CDR3nt: TGTGCCAGCAGCACAGGGAGCAAAAACATTCAGTACTTC; CDR3aa: CASSTGSKNIQYF
j_gene: TRBJ2-1; v_gene: TRBV6-4; d_gene: TRBD2; abundance: .; CDR3nt: TGTGCCAGCAGTGACTCAAAGCGGGGAGACAATGAGCAGTTCTTC; CDR3aa: CASSDSKRGDNEQFF
j_gene: TRBJ1-2; v_gene: TRBV29-1; d_gene: TRBD1; abundance: .; CDR3nt: TGCAGCGCCACGGGACAGGGGGCGCAGGGCTACACCTTC; CDR3aa: CSATGQGAQGYTF
j_gene: TRBJ2-5; v_gene: TRBV6-1; d_gene: .; abundance: .; CDR3nt: TGTGCCAGCACACGGACAGCCTACCAAGAGACCCAGTACTTC; CDR3aa: CASTRTAYQETQYF
j_gene: TRBJ1-2; v_gene: TRBV2; d_gene: .; abundance: .; CDR3nt: TGTGCCAGCAAGGTGTCAGGGGCCGACTATGGCTACACCTTC; CDR3aa: CASKVSGADYGYTF
j_gene: TRBJ1-3; v_gene: TRBV6-5; d_gene: TRBD1; abundance: once; CDR3nt: TGTGCCAGCAAAAGACAGGGGATACGAAACACCATATATTTT; CDR3aa: CASKRQGIRNTIYF
j_gene: TRBJ1-1; v_gene: TRBV2; d_gene: .; abundance: .; CDR3nt: TGTGCCATCAAGGGGTTGGGGAACACTGAAGCTTTCTTT; CDR3aa: CAIKGLGNTEAFF
j_gene: TRBJ2-7; v_gene: TRBV6-5; d_gene: TRBD2; abundance: .; CDR3nt: TGTGCCAGCAGTTACGGACTAGCGGACTCCTACGAGCAGTACTTC; CDR3aa: CASSYGLADSYEQYF
j_gene: TRBJ1-2; v_gene: TRBV7-6; d_gene: TRBD1; abundance: once; CDR3nt: TGTGCCAGCAGCTTAGACACAGGGGTCGGCTACACCTTC; CDR3aa: CASSLDTGVGYTF
j_gene: TRBJ1-2; v_gene: TRBV5-6; d_gene: .; abundance: .; CDR3nt: TGTGCCAGCAGCTTGGCCGCGGACTATGGCTACACCTTC; CDR3aa: CASSLAADYGYTF
j_gene: TRBJ2-1; v_gene: TRBV15; d_gene: TRBD2; abundance: .; CDR3nt: TGTGCCACCAGCCCCCACCGACTAGCGGGAGAGGACAATGAGCAGTTCTTC; CDR3aa: CATSPHRLAGEDNEQFF